This TCR beta chain originates from a study of identical twins. General study results and limits: It was cross-sectional statistical analysis, not following the same donors, that the conclusions relied on.

V was clipped by 4 bases and J by 5 bases, with 9 bases between them. The CDR3 totals 13 residues. To note about this clonotype: Antigen: not known.

TCRdb called the 5' RACE reads again in MiXCR, with one record for every CDR3 protein. Of more than 600,000 distinct CDR3 sequences in the sample, over 15% were seen once. The same sample was also studied in work on T cells expressing NK-cell markers. That investigation notes: Whether the expanded NKG2C+ T cell clones recognized HCMV remained unclear.

Material for sequencing was PBMCs. The sequence was obtained from a woman aged 18-35 years in good health. V gene TRBV12-3 or TRBV12-4 combines with J gene TRBJ1-5; the D is unclear. CDR3 protein: CASSWLGYQPQHF. The DNA for the CDR3 is TGTGCCAGCAGTTGGCTGGGCTATCAGCCCCAGCATTTT.